One and the same sample provided the 15 T cell receptor beta chains below, sequenced in a study of blood T cell repertoires in COVID-19. Assay used: immunoSEQ multiplex PCR; TCRdb lists only in-frame clones, some missing. The sample contains about 300,000 clones, about 83% of which appear only once. Sequencing was done on a sample of peripheral blood. The receptor set was obtained from a woman aged 45-65 years with acute or convalescent COVID-19.

A remark on this clone: One junction end disagrees with the germline gene, perhaps due to a read error. V is TRBV5-1 and J is TRBJ1-4; D might be TRBD1 (5 bases). Germline CDR1 is SGHRS and CDR2 is YFSETQ. This CDR3 contains 17 residues. CDR3 protein: CASSLYIGSGTNQKLFF. The CDR3, as DNA: TGCGCCAGCAGCTTGTACATAGGATCGGGGACTAATCAAAAACTGTTTTTT.

A single count supports this clone. V gene TRBV12-3 or TRBV12-4 combines with J gene TRBJ2-1; perhaps TRBD1 as D (5 bases). CDR3 size: 11 residues. V dropped 10 bases and J dropped 9 bases, with 13 bases sitting between them. The CDR3 protein is CAISSGIEQFF. CDR3 bases: TGTGCCATCTCGTCAGGGATTGAGCAGTTCTTC.

V and J are TRBV25-1 and TRBJ1-1; 7 positions agree with TRBD1. Looked up from germline, CDR1 is MGHDK and CDR2 is SYGVNS. The CDR3 spans 13 residues. The V and J ends lost 7 bases and 2 bases, in that order; junction bases with no gene match: 4. CDR3 sequence: CASKGASNTEAFF. The CDR3 coding sequence is TGTGCCAGCAAGGGGGCATCAAACACTGAAGCTTTCTTT.

The chain combines TRBV30 with TRBJ1-1; 8 bases line up with TRBD1. J gave up 3 bases and V 3 bases, and 3 bases lay outside the gene matches. Looked up from germline, CDR1 is GTSNPN and CDR2 is SVGIG (reference sequence). The CDR3 has 13 amino acids. CDR3 bases: TGTGCCTGGAGGGGACAGGTCTACACTGAAGCTTTCTTT. Protein product: CAWRGQVYTEAFF.

This clone appeared once. V is TRBV29-1 and J is TRBJ2-3, with D possibly matching TRBD2 (5 bases). V lost 5 bases and J 5 bases, leaving 17 bases between the germline ends. The length of the CDR3 is 14 residues. Germline V gene sequence: CDR1 SQVTM, CDR2 ANQGSEA. The CDR3 protein is CSVLRTLRGDTQYF. The CDR3 DNA sequence: TGCAGCGTTCTTCGGACTCTCCGAGGAGATACGCAGTATTTT.

This chain's CDR3 is CASNASGGRKETQYF. The CDR3 DNA follows: TGTGCCAGCAACGCTAGCGGGGGCAGAAAAGAGACCCAGTACTTC. The rearrangement joins TRBV6-5 to TRBJ2-5; 10 nucleotides align to TRBD2. The ends lost 7 bases at V and 3 bases at J; junction bases unmatched: 8. CDR3 size: 15 residues. Germline loops: CDR1 MNHEY, CDR2 SVGAGI.

The chain combines TRBV11-2 with TRBJ1-1, with D possibly being TRBD1 (6 bases). Germline V lookup: CDR1 SGHAT, CDR2 FQNNGV. Trimming left V 5 bases short and J 8 bases short, with 18 bases between. The CDR3 totals 14 residues. In DNA, the CDR3 is TGTGCCAGCAGCCCTTTGAGTCAGGGGTTCGAAGCTTTCTTT. It translates to CASSPLSQGFEAFF.

The V call is TRBV14, the J call TRBJ1-1; D is unresolved. The CDR3 is 18 amino acids. Germline CDR1 is SGHDN and CDR2 is FVKESK. V lost 0 bases and J lost 3, with 20 bases in between. CDR3 loop: CASSQDGLVEGGDTEAFF. The CDR3 DNA is TGTGCCAGCAGCCAAGATGGTTTGGTGGAGGGTGGTGACACTGAAGCTTTCTTT.

The chain recombines TRBV3-1 (or the pseudogene TRBV3-2) with TRBJ2-3, with TRBD2 identical over 10 bases. The CDR3 extends over 16 amino acids. Germline trimming cut 4 bases from V and 1 base from J; bases unmatched to any gene: 5. Per the germline V gene, CDR1 is LGHDT and CDR2 is YNNKEL (reference sequence). CDR3 DNA sequence: TGTGCCAGCAGCCTTCGACTAGCGGGCCGCACAGATACGCAGTATTTT. This encodes CASSLRLAGRTDTQYF.

Of note for this clone: The same CDR3 also results from other DNA sequences found in this sample. V usage is TRBV7-9 and J usage is TRBJ1-1, with 7 nucleotides matching TRBD1. Trimming at V came to 1 base and at J to 8 bases, leaving 1 base not matched to a gene. Looked up from germline, CDR1 is SEHNR and CDR2 is FQNEAQ (reference sequence). The CDR3 extends over 12 amino acids. In DNA, the CDR3 is TGTGCCAGCAGCTTAGGACAGGGAGAAGCTTTCTTT. Translating it yields CASSLGQGEAFF.

V is TRBV20-1 and J is TRBJ2-7; D is unresolved. The CDR3 loop spans 11 amino acids. Germline CDR1 is DFQATT and CDR2 is SNEGSKA (reference sequence). V was cut by 3 bases and J by 3 bases, with 6 bases left in between. CDR3 in DNA: TGCAGTGCTAGTAACGGCTACGAGCAGTACGTC. Translating gives CSASNGYEQYV.

The CDR3 DNA follows: TGTGCCAGCAGCTTACAGGGAATAAAAGGAGCTTTCTTT. Protein product: CASSLQGIKGAFF. The V call is TRBV7-8, the J call TRBJ1-1; weak D call: TRBD1 (5 bases). Germline V gene data show CDR1 as SGHVS and CDR2 as FQNEAQ. There are 13 residues in the CDR3. Trimming cost V 2 bases and J 10 bases, with 14 bases left between them. The variable domain in full, completed from reference TRBV7-8 and TRBJ1-1, reads GAGVSQSPRYKVAKRGQDVALRCDPISGHVSLFWYQQALGQGPEFLTYFQNEAQLDKSGLPSDRFFAERPEGSVSTLKIQRTQQEDSAVYLCASSLQGIKGAFFGQGTRLTVV.

The DNA of the CDR3 is TGTGCCAGCTCACTGGGCGGGGAGAACGAGCAGTACTTC. Amino acids: CASSLGGENEQYF. The chain has TRBV18 and TRBJ2-7; tentative D call: TRBD2 (6 bases). The ends were cut back, 4 bases at V and 5 bases at J, with 12 bases in the middle. The germline V gene has CDR1 KGHSH and CDR2 LQKENI. CDR3 length: 13 amino acids.

This clone was picked up a small number of times. The same CDR3 arises from other DNA sequences in this sample as well. The genes are TRBV10-3 and TRBJ1-3; 8 bases are shared with TRBD1. CDR1 ENHRY and CDR2 SYGVKD come from the germline V gene. The CDR3 length is 14 residues. Trimming took 4 bases from V and 1 from J; bases not matched to a gene: 0. CDR3 in amino acids: CAISGQGSGNTIYF. CDR3 sequence (DNA): TGTGCCATCAGTGGACAGGGGTCTGGAAACACCATATATTTT.

The chain employs TRBV6-2 or TRBV6-3 and TRBJ2-5, with no clear D. This CDR3 contains 12 residues. Trimming took off 4 bases at V and 2 bases at J, with 5 bases between the two ends. The germline V gene encodes CDR1 MNHEY and CDR2 SVGEGT. The CDR3 spells CASSSLQETQYF. CDR3 coding DNA: TGTGCCAGCAGTTCGCTACAAGAGACCCAGTACTTC.